This T cell receptor beta chain was retrieved from a study of tumor-infiltrating lymphocytes in glioblastoma multiforme. Study findings and constraints: Functional subtype sorting of these T cells was not performed. The TCR and somatic mutation analysis included just one glioblastoma patient.

TCR beta libraries were built from RNA through three nested multiplex PCR rounds using modified ARM-PCR. A C-beta primer primed TCRB cDNA from about 0.49 ug RNA. Unique molecular identifiers were not described for the libraries. A single record per CDR3 protein comes from TCRdb applying MiXCR to the multiplex PCR reads. This table holds just over 9,000 distinct CDR3 sequences, around two thirds found once. This clonotype was detected many times. No antigen is known for it. J lost 10 bases, V lost 0 bases, and 4 bases had no gene match. Germline V gene data show CDR1 as DFQATT and CDR2 as SNEGSKA (reference sequence). This CDR3 has 13 amino acids.

This chain links TRBV20-1 with TRBJ2-1; TRBD2 agrees at 9 bases. The source of this sequence is a male donor with glioblastoma. The sample was brain tumor tissue. The CDR3 DNA is TGCAGTGCTAGAGATCCTAGCGGGGCCGAGCAGTTCTTC. Encoded protein: CSARDPSGAEQFF.